Following are 6 T cell receptor beta chains from one sample sequenced in a study of blood T cell repertoires in COVID-19. The data were produced by immunoSEQ multiplex PCR, yet TCRdb's version contains in-frame clones alone and is incomplete. The sample yields about 180,000 clones, about 90% seen once. Sequencing was performed on peripheral blood. These TCRs come from a man in his forties with active or convalescent COVID-19.

The V call is TRBV5-1, the J call TRBJ2-1, with 12 bases aligning to TRBD1. Trimming took 4 bases from V and 7 from J; bases not matched to a gene: 6. Germline loops: CDR1 SGHRS, CDR2 YFSETQ. The CDR3 runs 15 residues. CDR3 residues: CASSAGTGGSNEQFF. CDR3 DNA: TGCGCCAGCAGCGCCGGGACAGGGGGCTCGAATGAGCAGTTCTTC.

This chain uses TRBV4-2 with TRBJ2-2; no clear D. This CDR3 contains 15 residues. In germline, CDR1 is LGHNA, CDR2 YNFKEQ. The V end was cut by 0 bases, the J end by 5 bases, with 10 bases between. CDR3: CASSQEAGSTGELFF. The CDR3 DNA is TGTGCCAGCAGCCAAGAGGCAGGTTCAACCGGGGAGCTGTTTTTT.

The CDR3, as DNA: TGTGCCAGCTCACCACCGGGACAGGGGTCCGATAGGAGGTATTTT. Translating gives CASSPPGQGSDRRYF. The chain couples TRBV18 to TRBJ2-3, with TRBD1 identical over 10 bases. Germline CDR1 reads KGHSH; CDR2 reads LQKENI. CDR3 size: 15 residues. Trimming removed 0 bases from V and 14 bases from J; junction bases left unmatched: 11.

The rearrangement uses TRBV19 and TRBJ2-3; 8 bases fit TRBD1. The CDR3 sequence is 17 residues long. Germline values: CDR1 LNHDA, CDR2 SQIVND (reference sequence). V dropped 3 bases and J dropped 3; count of bases not matched to a gene: 11. The CDR3 protein is CASSIPPDRGGTDTQYF. DNA of the CDR3: TGTGCCAGTAGTATTCCCCCCGACAGGGGTGGGACAGATACGCAGTATTTT. Full variable domain (outside the CDR3, taken from reference TRBV19 and TRBJ2-3): DGGITQSPKYLFRKEGQNVTLSCEQNLNHDAMYWYRQDPGQGLRLIYYSQIVNDFQKGDIAEGYSVSREKKESFPLTVTSAQKNPTAFYLCASSIPPDRGGTDTQYFGPGTRLTVL.

V gene TRBV6-1 combines with J gene TRBJ1-2, with D perhaps matching TRBD1 (6 bases). This CDR3 contains 16 residues. Looked up from germline, CDR1 is MNHNS and CDR2 is SASEGT. V was clipped by 4 bases and J by 5 bases, with 20 bases between them. CDR3 residues: CASSGRIVGARYGYTF. The CDR3 DNA reads TGTGCCAGCAGTGGGAGGATCGTGGGGGCCCGGTATGGCTACACCTTC.

V usage is TRBV28 and J usage is TRBJ1-5, with 9 bases lining up with TRBD1. CDR1 and CDR2 (germline): MDHEN, SYDVKM. With 6 bases clipped from V and 4 bases from J, the junction kept 7 bases outside the gene matches. CDR3 size: 15 residues. CDR3 in amino acids: CASRPGQGNNQPQHF. In DNA form, the CDR3 reads TGTGCCAGCAGGCCGGGACAGGGTAATAATCAGCCCCAGCATTTT.